What follows are 11 T cell receptor beta chains derived from one specimen sequenced in a study of breast tumors, draining lymph nodes, adjacent tissues. TCRdb reprocessed the multiplex PCR reads via MiXCR and lists one record per CDR3 protein. The sample shows approximately 180,000 distinct CDR3 sequences, approximately 30% of them seen only once. Axillary draining lymph nodes of breast cancer patients supplied the node samples. The sample taken for sequencing was axillary lymph node tissue. The receptors here all came from a female donor with breast cancer. Some clones in this sample may be carry-over from other donors' samples.

This clonotype was observed a few times. Since a much larger clone is just one base distant, this may be a read error. Here the CDR3 omits its conserved ending phenylalanine or tryptophan, so a read error is the likely source. The chain is built from TRBV19 and TRBJ2-1; D might be TRBD1 or TRBD2, each matching 5 bases. Germline-derived CDR1 and CDR2 are LNHDA and SQIVND (reference sequence). This CDR3 has 16 residues. The germline V and J ends were trimmed by 8 bases and 3 bases, with 20 bases remaining between them. The CDR3 sequence is CASSPRGRPVYNEQFS. As DNA, the CDR3 is TGTGCCAGTTCCCCCCGGGGACGACCTGTCTACAATGAGCAGTTCTCC.

This clonotype was detected many times. The rearrangement uses TRBV7-6 and TRBJ1-5, with a tentative D call TRBD1 (5 bases). This CDR3 is 15 amino acids long. Germline V gene lookup returns CDR1 SGHVS and CDR2 FNYEAQ. Trimming cost V 5 bases and J 9 bases, with 20 bases left between them. The CDR3 coding sequence is TGTGCCAGCAGCCCCTGGGGACGGCTCTCCGGGCCCCAGCATTTT. Amino acid sequence: CASSPWGRLSGPQHF.

Details on this clonotype: Lacking the conserved final phenylalanine or tryptophan, this CDR3 likely reflects a read error. Because the CDR3's place on the DNA is in doubt, the DNA is left out and the CDR3 is given as listed by TCRdb. The chain uses TRBV7-8 and TRBJ2-5. The CDR3 spans 8 residues, counting both ends. In germline, CDR1 is SGHVS, CDR2 FQNEAQ. This CDR3 is CASSLGTY.

This clonotype was seen ten or more times. The rearrangement uses TRBV7-3 and TRBJ1-2; 7 positions match TRBD1. This CDR3 region has 15 residues. The J segment lost 4 bases and the V segment lost 1 base, leaving 6 bases of the junction unmatched. CDR1 and CDR2 from the germline V gene are SGHTA and FQGTGA. CDR3 amino acids: CASSLMAGDSYGYTF. In DNA form, the CDR3 reads TGTGCCAGCAGCTTAATGGCAGGGGACAGCTATGGCTACACCTTC. Combining the CDR3 with reference TRBV7-3 and TRBJ1-2 gives the whole variable domain GAGVSQTPSNKVTEKGKYVELRCDPISGHTALYWYRQSLGQGPEFLIYFQGTGAADDSGLPNDRFFAVRPEGSVSTLKIQRTERGDSAVYLCASSLMAGDSYGYTFGSGTRLTVV.

This chain joins TRBV6-2 or TRBV6-3 and TRBJ1-5; D perhaps matches TRBD1 (5 bases). This CDR3 is 12 amino acids long. V dropped 6 bases and J dropped 10 bases, with 13 bases sitting between them. CDR1 is MNHEY, CDR2 SVGEGT, per germline. The CDR3 region is CASSQKGSPQHF. The CDR3 region has the DNA TGTGCCAGCAGCCAAAAGGGGAGCCCCCAGCATTTT.

With regard to this clonotype: Germline and junction disagree at one end, which may indicate a read error. This chain's CDR3 is CASSESTSGGPGANVLTF. The CDR3 DNA sequence: TGCGCCAGCAGCGAGTCTACTAGCGGGGGGCCTGGGGCCAACGTCCTGACTTTC. The V call is TRBV10-1, the J call TRBJ2-6; TRBD2 agrees at 12 bases. Germline loops: CDR1 WNHNN, CDR2 SYGVQD (reference sequence). The CDR3 has 18 residues.

This chain joins TRBV7-2 and TRBJ2-3; 16 bases map to TRBD2. The CDR3 runs 17 residues. V was pared by 6 bases and J by 3 bases, with 6 bases of the junction left unmatched. In germline, CDR1 is SGHTA, CDR2 FQGNSA. The CDR3 protein is CASRLGLAGGTTDTQYF. In DNA form, the CDR3 reads TGTGCCAGCAGATTGGGACTAGCGGGAGGGACAACAGATACGCAGTATTTT. The complete variable domain, with remaining parts taken from reference TRBV7-2 and TRBJ2-3, reads GAGVSQSPSNKVTEKGKDVELRCDPISGHTALYWYRQSLGQGLEFLIYFQGNSAPDKSGLPSDRFSAERTGGSVSTLTIQRTQQEDSAVYLCASRLGLAGGTTDTQYFGPGTRLTVL.

The rearrangement uses TRBV5-1 and TRBJ2-1; 12 nucleotides agree with TRBD1. Trimming removed 0 bases from V and 9 bases from J; junction bases left unmatched: 7. This CDR3 is built from 16 residues. Germline V gene lookup returns CDR1 SGHRS and CDR2 YFSETQ. The CDR3 here is CASSLAPGQGASEQFF. The CDR3 DNA reads TGCGCCAGCAGCTTGGCGCCGGGACAGGGGGCGAGTGAGCAGTTCTTC. Drawing the rest from reference TRBV5-1 and TRBJ2-1, the complete variable domain is KAGVTQTPRYLIKTRGQQVTLSCSPISGHRSVSWYQQTPGQGLQFLFEYFSETQRNKGNFPGRFSGRQFSNSRSEMNVSTLELGDSALYLCASSLAPGQGASEQFFGPGTRLTVL.

The table lists this clonotype with many counts. The rearrangement joins TRBV3-1 to TRBJ1-5, with 7 bases that match TRBD1. The V and J ends lost 3 bases and 6 bases, in that order; junction bases with no gene match: 5. Germline CDR1 LGHDT, CDR2 YNNKEL (reference sequence). The CDR3 has 14 amino acids. The CDR3 here is CASSQGQFSQPQHF. The CDR3 DNA is TGTGCCAGCAGCCAGGGACAGTTCTCTCAGCCCCAGCATTTT. The full variable domain, completed using reference TRBV3-1 and TRBJ1-5, is DTAVSQTPKYLVTQMGNDKSIKCEQNLGHDTMYWYKQDSKKFLKIMFSYNNKELIINETVPNRFSPKSPDKAHLNLHINSLELGDSAVYFCASSQGQFSQPQHFGDGTRLSIL.

This clonotype was observed many times. This chain links TRBV6-1 with TRBJ2-1, with TRBD2 matching 9 bases. The V segment lost 2 bases and the J segment 7 bases; nucleotides outside the gene matches: 9. CDR3 length: 16 amino acids. The germline V gene has CDR1 MNHNS and CDR2 SASEGT. CDR3 in amino acids: CASSEPGVAGANEQFF. In nucleotides, the CDR3 is TGTGCCAGCAGTGAACCCGGGGTAGCGGGGGCGAATGAGCAGTTCTTC.

Many counts were recorded for this clonotype. CDR3: CASRVGDGTTNEKLFF. DNA for the CDR3: TGTGCCAGCAGGGTAGGGGACGGAACAACTAATGAAAAACTGTTTTTT. V and J are TRBV6-2 or TRBV6-3 and TRBJ1-4; D is possibly TRBD1 (5 bases). The V end was cut by 6 bases, the J end by 0 bases, with 14 bases between. Germline CDR1 and CDR2: MNHEY and SVGEGT. CDR3 length: 16 amino acids.